One sample yielded the 20 T cell receptor beta chains listed below, sequenced in a study of cytomegalovirus exposure and HLA in healthy donors. The PCR made use of 60 Vbeta and 13 Jbeta primers. The protocol was immunoSEQ multiplex PCR, while the TCRdb copy is restricted to in-frame clones and leaves out a portion. The table has 95,000 to 150,000 clones, more than 60% seen once. The sample taken for sequencing was PBMCs. These receptors came from a woman aged 40 to 50 in good health and CMV-seropositive.

The chain combines TRBV2 with TRBJ1-3; D is possibly TRBD1 (5 bases). The CDR3 sequence is 14 residues long. Germline V CDR1 and CDR2: SNHLY, FYNNEI. The ends were cut back, 2 bases at V and 3 bases at J, with 8 bases in the middle. The CDR3 DNA is TGTGCCAGCAGTGAACAGGGAAGTGGAAACACCATATATTTT. Protein: CASSEQGSGNTIYF.

The chain links TRBV5-4 to TRBJ2-5, with 9 bases fitting TRBD2. The CDR3 is 16 amino acids. J lost 5 bases, V lost 0 bases, and 8 bases had no gene match. CDR1 is SGHNT and CDR2 is YYREEE in the germline V gene (reference sequence). CDR3 amino acids: CASSLEIAGARETQYF. The CDR3 bases are TGTGCCAGCAGCTTGGAGATAGCGGGGGCCCGGGAGACCCAGTACTTC.

J is TRBJ1-6 and V is TRBV2; D gene ambiguous. Trimming stripped 6 bases from V and 9 bases from J, with 18 bases between. The CDR3 spans 15 residues. Germline CDR1 and CDR2: SNHLY and FYNNEI. CDR3 sequence (DNA): TGTGCCAGCAGCGCCGAAGGAGGGTCGAGTTCACCCCTCCACTTT. Its protein product is CASSAEGGSSSPLHF.

The chain couples TRBV5-4 to TRBJ2-5; D not resolved. Between the trimmed V and J ends, which lost 0 bases and 2 bases, there was a span of 5 bases. CDR1 and CDR2 from the germline V gene are SGHNT and YYREEE (reference sequence). This CDR3 contains 13 residues. CDR3 protein: CASSLESQETQYF. CDR3 nucleotide sequence: TGTGCCAGCAGCTTGGAATCGCAAGAGACCCAGTACTTC.

This sequence joins TRBV9 and TRBJ2-1, with 7 nucleotides matching TRBD2. CDR1 and CDR2 (germline): SGDLS, YYNGEE. The CDR3 length is 13 residues. V was clipped by 2 bases and J by 10 bases; unmatched bases: 6. The CDR3 DNA follows: TGTGCCAGCAGCGTTGCGCGGGGGAACGAGCAGTTCTTC. Its translation: CASSVARGNEQFF.

V and J are TRBV5-1 and TRBJ2-1; the match to TRBD2 covers 12 bases. In germline, CDR1 is SGHRS, CDR2 YFSETQ. This CDR3 has 15 amino acids. The V and J ends lost 6 bases and 4 bases, in that order; junction bases with no gene match: 5. The CDR3 nucleotides are TGCGCCAGCACCGTAGGGACTAGCGGGTACAATGAGCAGTTCTTC. This gives the protein CASTVGTSGYNEQFF.

A word on this clone: This sample also contains other DNA sequences that code for the same CDR3. The chain has TRBV7-9 and TRBJ2-7; no reliable D call. Germline V CDR1 and CDR2: SEHNR, FQNEAQ (reference sequence). This CDR3 is 13 amino acids long. V was trimmed by 3 bases and J by 1 base, leaving 7 bases between them. The CDR3 region is CASSFQVSYEQYF. In nucleotides, the CDR3 is TGTGCCAGCAGCTTCCAGGTATCCTACGAGCAGTACTTC.

J is TRBJ2-7 and V is TRBV2, with a possible D match to TRBD2 (6 bases). This CDR3 contains 13 residues. Germline CDR1 reads SNHLY; CDR2 reads FYNNEI. The CDR3 here is CVDPGPGAYEQYF. CDR3 coding DNA: TGTGTCGACCCGGGTCCGGGGGCCTACGAGCAGTACTTC.

This chain connects TRBV5-1 to TRBJ1-3; D ambiguous. The V and J ends lost 3 bases and 2 bases respectively, with 15 bases between them. The germline V gene encodes CDR1 SGHRS and CDR2 YFSETQ. The CDR3 has 16 residues. CDR3 region: CASSSTAGIAGNTIYF. The CDR3 nucleotides are TGCGCCAGCAGCTCAACGGCGGGGATAGCTGGAAACACCATATATTTT.

This clone was counted only a few times. The rearrangement links TRBV9 to TRBJ1-2; no reliable D call. The ends were cut back, 5 bases at V and 2 bases at J, with 10 bases in the middle. There are 13 residues in the CDR3. Germline V gives CDR1 SGDLS, CDR2 YYNGEE. CDR3 residues: CASSSTGNYGYTF. CDR3 sequence (DNA): TGTGCCAGCAGTTCCACGGGGAACTATGGCTACACCTTC.

This clone was detected only a few times. This chain links TRBV7-9 with TRBJ2-7, with 7 bases that match TRBD1. V gave up 1 base and J gave up 4 bases; unmatched junction bases: 1. The CDR3 has 13 amino acids. CDR1 and CDR2 from the germline V gene are SEHNR and FQNEAQ (reference sequence). CDR3 amino acids: CASSLGDRYEQYF. CDR3 coding DNA: TGTGCCAGCAGCTTAGGGGACAGATACGAGCAGTACTTC. Combining the CDR3 with reference TRBV7-9 and TRBJ2-7 gives the whole variable domain DTGVSQNPRHKITKRGQNVTFRCDPISEHNRLYWYRQTLGQGPEFLTYFQNEAQLEKSRLLSDRFSAERPKGSFSTLEIQRTEQGDSAMYLCASSLGDRYEQYFGPGTRLTVT.

This clone was seen more than once but under ten times. The sample holds other DNA sequences that translate to the same CDR3. The V call is TRBV30, the J call TRBJ1-6; D possibly corresponds to TRBD1 (5 bases). V was cut by 5 bases and J by 3 bases, with 8 bases left in between. The CDR3 is 13 amino acids. Germline V lookup: CDR1 GTSNPN, CDR2 SVGIG (reference sequence). CDR3 nucleotide sequence: TGTGCCTGGTCTACAGGCTATAATTCACCCCTCCACTTT. Residues: CAWSTGYNSPLHF.

This rearrangement joins TRBV28 to TRBJ2-5; tentatively, D is TRBD1 (5 bases). Looked up from germline, CDR1 is MDHEN and CDR2 is SYDVKM. This CDR3 is built from 13 residues. Deletions cut 3 bases from V and 5 bases from J, with 10 bases between. The CDR3 loop reads CASSLQGTETQYF. CDR3 bases: TGTGCCAGCAGTTTGCAGGGTACGGAGACCCAGTACTTC.

The chain joins TRBV11-3 to TRBJ2-7; TRBD2 is a possible D gene (6 bases). Trimming stripped 5 bases from V and 1 base from J, with 12 bases between. Germline V gives CDR1 SGHNT, CDR2 YENEEA. CDR3 length equals 14 residues. CDR3 in DNA: TGTGCCAGCAGCGTGGGTCGGGGGTCCTACGAGCAGTACTTC. Residues: CASSVGRGSYEQYF.

In this sample, this clone turned up a few times. The V gene is TRBV7-8, the J gene TRBJ1-6; D is ambiguous. From germline, CDR1 is SGHVS and CDR2 FQNEAQ. Trimming removed 1 base from V and 0 bases from J, with 7 bases in between. The CDR3 sequence is 16 residues long. The CDR3 loop is CASSLVGSSYNSPLHF. In nucleotides, the CDR3 is TGTGCCAGCAGCTTAGTGGGCAGCTCCTATAATTCACCCCTCCACTTT.

The chain employs TRBV9 and TRBJ2-5, with D possibly being TRBD2 (6 bases). There are 14 residues in the CDR3. From germline, CDR1 is SGDLS and CDR2 YYNGEE. V lost 0 bases and J lost 9, with 15 bases in between. The CDR3 here is CASSVEGRRSPQYF. CDR3 nucleotide sequence: TGTGCCAGCAGCGTAGAGGGGAGGCGGTCGCCCCAGTACTTC.

The chain employs TRBV10-3 and TRBJ2-2; 16 bases are shared with TRBD2. Trimming at V came to 8 bases and at J to 5 bases, leaving 14 bases not matched to a gene. This CDR3 is built from 19 residues. CDR1 and CDR2 (germline): ENHRY, SYGVKD. The CDR3 DNA is TGTGCCATCGGGGGCCCCGGGACTAGCGGGAGGGCCTGGACCGGGGAGCTGTTTTTT. It specifies CAIGGPGTSGRAWTGELFF.

This rearrangement joins TRBV7-8 to TRBJ2-3, with D tentatively TRBD2 (6 bases). Germline CDR1 reads SGHVS; CDR2 reads FQNEAQ. CDR3 length equals 16 residues. Deletions cut 5 bases from V and 1 base from J, with 16 bases between. The CDR3 sequence is CASSHPLGEGTDTQYF. CDR3 nucleotides: TGTGCCAGCAGCCATCCTCTAGGGGAGGGCACAGATACGCAGTATTTT.

The chain uses TRBV5-8 and TRBJ2-7; 7 nucleotides match TRBD1. With the DNA end fitting TRBJ2-1 better, the J assignment may be wrong. Germline V gene sequence: CDR1 SGHTS, CDR2 YDEGEE. There are 14 residues in the CDR3. The CDR3 DNA follows: TGTGCCAGCAGCTTGGAGGGGGCGCGGGATGAGCAGTTCTTC. Encoded protein: CASSLEGARDEQFF.

DNA of the CDR3: TGTGCCAGCAGCTTCGGGGGGGACACCGGGGAGCTGTTTTTT. It encodes CASSFGGDTGELFF. The chain joins TRBV7-8 to TRBJ2-2; 8 bases are shared with TRBD2. With 3 bases clipped from V and 3 bases from J, the junction kept 0 bases outside the gene matches. The CDR3 has 14 amino acids. Germline V gene lookup returns CDR1 SGHVS and CDR2 FQNEAQ. The full variable domain, its missing parts supplied by reference TRBV7-8 and TRBJ2-2, is GAGVSQSPRYKVAKRGQDVALRCDPISGHVSLFWYQQALGQGPEFLTYFQNEAQLDKSGLPSDRFFAERPEGSVSTLKIQRTQQEDSAVYLCASSFGGDTGELFFGEGSRLTVL.